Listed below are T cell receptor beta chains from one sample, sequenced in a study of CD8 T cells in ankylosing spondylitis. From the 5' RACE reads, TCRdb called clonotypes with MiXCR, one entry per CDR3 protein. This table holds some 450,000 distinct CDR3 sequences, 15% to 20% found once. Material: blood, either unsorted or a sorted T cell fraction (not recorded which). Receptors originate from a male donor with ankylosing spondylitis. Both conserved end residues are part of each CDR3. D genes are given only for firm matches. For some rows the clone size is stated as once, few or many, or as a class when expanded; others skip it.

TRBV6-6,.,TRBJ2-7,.,CASMGTAGWGQYF,TGTGCCAGCATGGGGACCGCTGGTTGGGGGCAGTACTTC
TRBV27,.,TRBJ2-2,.,CASSNEGTGELFF,TGTGCCAGCAGTAATGAGGGCACCGGGGAGCTGTTTTTT
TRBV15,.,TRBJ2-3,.,CATSSRRAGGTDTQYF,TGTGCCACCAGCAGCCGGCGAGCAGGCGGCACAGATACGCAGTATTTT
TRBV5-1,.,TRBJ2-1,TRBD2,CASSLAGTSCNEQFF,TGCGCCAGCAGCCTCGCCGGGACTAGCTGCAATGAGCAGTTCTTC
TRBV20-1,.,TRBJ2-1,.,CGLTRANEQFF,TGCGGACTAACTCGGGCCAATGAGCAGTTCTTC
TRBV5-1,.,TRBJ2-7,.,CASSPDLAPIEYEQYF,TGCGCCAGCAGCCCCGACCTAGCTCCCATCGAGTACGAGCAGTACTTC
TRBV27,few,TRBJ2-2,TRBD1,CASRRTGATPNTGELFF,TGTGCCAGCAGACGGACAGGGGCTACCCCGAACACCGGGGAGCTGTTTTTT
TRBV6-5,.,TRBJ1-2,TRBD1,CASSYKSGGFDGYTF,TGTGCCAGCAGTTATAAATCAGGGGGGTTTGATGGCTACACCTTC
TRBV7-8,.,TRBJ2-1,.,CASSFNRDNEQFF,TGTGCCAGCAGCTTCAACAGGGACAATGAGCAGTTCTTC
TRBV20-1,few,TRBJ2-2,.,CSAPDSFSGELFF,TGCAGTGCCCCGGACTCTTTCAGCGGGGAGCTGTTTTTT
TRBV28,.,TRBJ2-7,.,CASSSPRGSSYEQYF,TGTGCCAGCAGTTCACCCCGGGGGAGCTCCTACGAGCAGTACTTC
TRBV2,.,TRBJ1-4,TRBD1,CASTETPGQGEKLFF,TGTGCCAGCACGGAAACCCCGGGACAGGGTGAAAAACTGTTTTTT
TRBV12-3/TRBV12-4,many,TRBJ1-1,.,CASSLAGAMNTEAFF,TGTGCCAGCAGTTTAGCCGGTGCCATGAACACTGAAGCTTTCTTT
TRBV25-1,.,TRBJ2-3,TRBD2,CASLGGIEADTQYF,TGTGCCAGCCTCGGGGGGATCGAGGCAGATACGCAGTATTTT
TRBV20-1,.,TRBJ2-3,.,CSAPSRGSSTDTQYF,TGCAGTGCCCCATCCCGGGGTTCTAGCACAGATACGCAGTATTTT
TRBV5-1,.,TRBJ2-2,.,CASSTGQNPNTGELFF,TGCGCCAGCAGCACCGGACAGAATCCGAACACCGGGGAGCTGTTTTTT
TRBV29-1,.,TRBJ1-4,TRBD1,CSVTGGSNEKLFF,TGCAGCGTAACAGGGGGCTCTAATGAAAAACTGTTTTTT
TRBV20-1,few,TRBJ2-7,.,CSARDRVRATYEQYF,TGCAGTGCTAGAGATCGGGTCAGGGCCACCTACGAGCAGTACTTC
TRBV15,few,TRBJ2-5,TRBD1,CATSRKTGASGETQYF,TGTGCCACCAGCAGGAAGACAGGGGCCTCTGGAGAGACCCAGTACTTC
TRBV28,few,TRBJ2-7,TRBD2,CASRHGLAKTYEQYF,TGTGCCAGCAGACATGGACTAGCGAAAACCTACGAGCAGTACTTC
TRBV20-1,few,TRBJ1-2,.,CSARDPLGGGYTF,TGCAGTGCTAGAGACCCTTTGGGTGGTGGCTACACCTTC
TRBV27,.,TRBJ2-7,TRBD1,CASNKDRASNEQYF,TGTGCCAGCAATAAGGACAGGGCATCTAACGAGCAGTACTTC
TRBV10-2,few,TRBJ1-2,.,CASSDPANYGYTF,TGCGCCAGCAGCGACCCCGCTAACTATGGCTACACCTTC
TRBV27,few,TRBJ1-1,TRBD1,CASSSRDSQNTEAFF,TGTGCCAGCAGTTCACGGGACAGTCAGAACACTGAAGCTTTCTTT
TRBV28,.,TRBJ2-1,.,CASSFSAEEQFF,TGTGCCAGCAGTTTTTCGGCCGAGGAGCAGTTCTTC
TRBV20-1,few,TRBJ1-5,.,CSAQEKSNQPQHF,TGCAGTGCGCAGGAAAAAAGCAATCAGCCCCAGCATTTT
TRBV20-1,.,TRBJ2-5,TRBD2,CSAITSGGGKTQYF,TGCAGTGCCATAACTAGCGGGGGGGGAAAGACCCAGTACTTC
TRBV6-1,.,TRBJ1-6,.,CASSDLQGVGSPLHF,TGTGCCAGCAGTGACCTCCAGGGTGTGGGGTCACCCCTCCACTTT
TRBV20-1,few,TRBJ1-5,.,CSSSSAKPGQPQHF,TGCAGTTCCTCTTCAGCAAAACCGGGTCAGCCCCAGCATTTT
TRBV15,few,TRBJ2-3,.,CATSREGALNTQYF,TGTGCCACCAGCAGAGAAGGCGCTCTGAATACGCAGTATTTT
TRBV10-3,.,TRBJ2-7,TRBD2,CAISDPTTSGSREQYF,TGTGCCATCAGTGACCCGACTACTAGCGGGAGTCGCGAGCAGTACTTC
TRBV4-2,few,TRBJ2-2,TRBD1,CASSQEGQAANTGELFF,TGTGCCAGCAGCCAAGAAGGACAGGCCGCGAACACCGGGGAGCTGTTTTTT
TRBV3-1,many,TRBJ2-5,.,CASSQEGAGETQYF,TGTGCCAGCAGCCAAGAAGGCGCGGGGGAGACCCAGTACTTC
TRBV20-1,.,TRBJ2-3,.,CSAGQPGFVPDTQYF,TGCAGTGCTGGGCAACCAGGGTTTGTTCCAGATACGCAGTATTTT
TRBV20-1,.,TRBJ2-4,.,CSAPGLRVKNIQYF,TGCAGTGCTCCGGGACTCCGAGTCAAAAACATTCAGTACTTC
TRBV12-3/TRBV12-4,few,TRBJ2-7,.,CASRERRGGEQYF,TGTGCCAGCAGGGAACGACGGGGCGGGGAGCAGTACTTC
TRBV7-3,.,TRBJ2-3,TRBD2,CASSGKPRLAGDEADTQYF,TGTGCCAGCAGCGGCAAACCCCGACTAGCGGGAGATGAAGCAGATACGCAGTATTTT
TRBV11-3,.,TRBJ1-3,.,CASSLRTTSSGNTIYF,TGTGCCAGCAGCCTCCGGACAACGAGCTCTGGAAACACCATATATTTT
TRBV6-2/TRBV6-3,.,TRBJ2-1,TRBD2,CASSYAPRGGLHNEQFF,TGTGCCAGCAGTTACGCCCCCCGGGGGGGGCTCCACAATGAGCAGTTCTTC
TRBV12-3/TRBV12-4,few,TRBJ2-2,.,CASSLATLGFGPGEKNTGELFF,TGTGCCAGCAGTTTAGCGACCCTCGGGTTTGGGCCGGGGGAGAAGAACACCGGGGAGCTGTTTTTT
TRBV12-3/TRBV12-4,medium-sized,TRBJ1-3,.,CASSFAGNTIYF,TGTGCCAGCAGTTTTGCTGGAAACACCATATATTTT
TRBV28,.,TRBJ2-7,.,CASSSASMSSYEQYF,TGTGCCAGCAGTTCGGCCTCCATGAGCTCCTACGAGCAGTACTTC
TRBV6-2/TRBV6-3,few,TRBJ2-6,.,CASNNRAGANVLTF,TGTGCCAGCAACAACAGGGCTGGGGCCAACGTCCTGACTTTC
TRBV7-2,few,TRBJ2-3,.,CASTPPADTQYF,TGTGCCAGCACCCCCCCCGCGGATACGCAGTATTTT
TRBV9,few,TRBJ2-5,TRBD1,CASSPQADRVGETQYF,TGTGCCAGCAGCCCGCAGGCAGACAGGGTGGGCGAGACCCAGTACTTC
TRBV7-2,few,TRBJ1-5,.,CASSQWGGNYQPQHF,TGTGCCAGCAGCCAATGGGGAGGAAACTATCAGCCCCAGCATTTT
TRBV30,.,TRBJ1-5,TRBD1,CAWTPRDRGWNQPQHF,TGTGCCTGGACCCCCCGGGACAGGGGGTGGAATCAGCCCCAGCATTTT
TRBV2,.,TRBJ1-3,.,CASSVGQGPGNTIYF,TGTGCCAGCAGTGTTGGCCAGGGACCTGGAAACACCATATATTTT
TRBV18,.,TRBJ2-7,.,CASSPPSTYEQYF,TGTGCCAGCTCACCACCTTCGACCTACGAGCAGTACTTC
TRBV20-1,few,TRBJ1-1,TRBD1,CSAQTGGNAEAFF,TGCAGTGCGCAGACAGGGGGGAACGCTGAAGCTTTCTTT
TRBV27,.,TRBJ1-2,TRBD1,CASSFLPTGGFGYTF,TGTGCCAGCAGTTTTCTCCCGACAGGGGGTTTTGGCTACACCTTC
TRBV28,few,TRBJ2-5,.,CASSLQAFTQYF,TGTGCCAGCAGTTTACAGGCTTTTACCCAGTACTTC
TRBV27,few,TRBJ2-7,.,CASSFREGSYEQYF,TGTGCCAGCAGTTTCCGAGAGGGGTCCTACGAGCAGTACTTC